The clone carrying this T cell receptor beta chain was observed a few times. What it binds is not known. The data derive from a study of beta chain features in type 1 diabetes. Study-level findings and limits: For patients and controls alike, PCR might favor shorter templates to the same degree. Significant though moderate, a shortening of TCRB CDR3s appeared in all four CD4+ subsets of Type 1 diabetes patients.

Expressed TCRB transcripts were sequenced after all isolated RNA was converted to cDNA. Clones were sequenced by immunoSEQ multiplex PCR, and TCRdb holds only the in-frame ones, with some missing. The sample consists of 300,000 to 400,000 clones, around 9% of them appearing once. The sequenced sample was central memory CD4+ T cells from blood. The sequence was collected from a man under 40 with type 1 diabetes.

In nucleotides, the CDR3 is TGTGCCATCAGTGAGGCGGAGGGTCAGGGGACCCAGTACTTC. Translation: CAISEAEGQGTQYF. V usage is TRBV10-3 and J usage is TRBJ2-5, with D possibly being TRBD2 (6 bases). The germline CDR1 and CDR2 sequences are ENHRY and SYGVKD. The CDR3 covers 14 residues. Trimming stripped 2 bases from V and 7 bases from J, with 14 bases between.